This T cell receptor (beta chain) was found in a study of control samples from healthy donors and cancer patients. The protocol was immunoSEQ multiplex PCR, while the TCRdb copy is restricted to in-frame clones and leaves out a portion. Of 400,000 to 450,000 clones in the sample, over 75% were seen once. The source material was PBMCs. The clonotype comes from a man aged 40-55 years with head and neck cancer.

This CDR3 reads CSVNRPGQQETQYF. CDR3 nucleotides: TGCAGCGTCAATCGACCGGGACAGCAAGAGACCCAGTACTTC. The chain uses TRBV29-1 and TRBJ2-5; TRBD1 aligns across 7 bases. The trim removed 6 bases at V and 2 bases at J, leaving 9 bases unmatched. The CDR3 runs 14 residues. The germline gives CDR1 SQVTM, CDR2 ANQGSEA.